This TCR beta chain came from a study of synovial regulatory T cells in juvenile arthritis. Notes on the study in general: Compared with other blood Treg cells, inflammation-associated Treg cells had reduced TCR diversity. Largely private between patients, iaTreg TCR repertoires showed partial overlap with synovial Teff and blood CPL repertoires.

The V gene's germline CDR1 is MRHNA and CDR2 SNTAGT. This CDR3 is built from 14 residues. The entry carries no DNA sequence. Profiled with immunoSEQ multiplex PCR; TCRdb holds only in-frame clones, not every one. This repertoire includes 9,500 to 10,000 clones. Median age approximately 11 years (roughly 2.4-22.9); median disease duration about seven years (0.2-19.1). About this clone itself: No antigen is known for it.

This chain links TRBV6-4 with TRBJ2-1; the TRBD2 assignment by TCRdb is unverifiable without DNA. The sample was Treg cells from blood. The subset: remaining (HLA-DR-negative) circulating blood Treg cells. The sequence was collected from a donor younger than 30 with juvenile idiopathic arthritis. The CDR3 is CASSTGLAGNEQFF.